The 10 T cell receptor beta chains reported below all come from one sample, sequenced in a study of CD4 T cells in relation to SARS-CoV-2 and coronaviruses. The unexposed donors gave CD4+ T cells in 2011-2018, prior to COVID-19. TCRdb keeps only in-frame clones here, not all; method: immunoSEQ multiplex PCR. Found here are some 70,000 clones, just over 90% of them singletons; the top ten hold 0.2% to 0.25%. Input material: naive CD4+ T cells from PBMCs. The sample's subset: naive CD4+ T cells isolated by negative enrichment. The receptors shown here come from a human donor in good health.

CDR3 protein: CASSQPGGDTEAFF. The CDR3 DNA follows: TGTGCCAGCAGCCAACCAGGAGGGGACACTGAAGCTTTCTTT. The rearrangement links TRBV3-1 (or the pseudogene TRBV3-2) to TRBJ1-1, with D maybe TRBD1 (5 bases). The CDR3 spans 14 residues. V was pared by 2 bases and J by 3 bases, with 10 bases between. Germline-derived CDR1 and CDR2 are LGHDT and YNNKEL (reference sequence).

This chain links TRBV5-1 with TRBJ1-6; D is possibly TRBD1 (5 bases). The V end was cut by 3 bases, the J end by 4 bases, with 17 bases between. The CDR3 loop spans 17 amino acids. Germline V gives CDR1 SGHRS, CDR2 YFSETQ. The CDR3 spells CASSWSSSTAYNSPLHF. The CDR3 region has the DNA TGCGCCAGCAGCTGGAGCTCGTCGACAGCTTATAATTCACCCCTCCACTTT.

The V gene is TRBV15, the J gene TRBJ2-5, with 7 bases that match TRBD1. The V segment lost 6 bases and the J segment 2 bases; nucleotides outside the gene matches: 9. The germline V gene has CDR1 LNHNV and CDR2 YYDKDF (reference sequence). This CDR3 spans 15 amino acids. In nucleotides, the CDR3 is TGTGCCACCAGTATTCCTAACAGGGGTCAAGAGACCCAGTACTTC. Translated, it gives CATSIPNRGQETQYF.

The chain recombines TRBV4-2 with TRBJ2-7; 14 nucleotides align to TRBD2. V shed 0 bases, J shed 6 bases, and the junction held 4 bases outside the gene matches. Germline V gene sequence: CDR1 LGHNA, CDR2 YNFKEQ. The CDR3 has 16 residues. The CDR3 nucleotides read TGTGCCAGCAGCCAAGATCCGGGACTAGCGGGAGTCGAGCAGTACTTC. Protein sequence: CASSQDPGLAGVEQYF.

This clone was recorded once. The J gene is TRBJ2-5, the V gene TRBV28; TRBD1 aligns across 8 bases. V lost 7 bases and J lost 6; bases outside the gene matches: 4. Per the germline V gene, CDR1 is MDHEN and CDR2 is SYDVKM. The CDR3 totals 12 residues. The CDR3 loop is CASTDRVQTQYF. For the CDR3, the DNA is TGTGCCAGCACGGACAGGGTACAGACCCAGTACTTC. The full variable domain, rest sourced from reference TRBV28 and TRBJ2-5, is DVKVTQSSRYLVKRTGEKVFLECVQDMDHENMFWYRQDPGLGLRLIYFSYDVKMKEKGDIPEGYSVSREKKERFSLILESASTNQTSMYLCASTDRVQTQYFGPGTRLLVL.

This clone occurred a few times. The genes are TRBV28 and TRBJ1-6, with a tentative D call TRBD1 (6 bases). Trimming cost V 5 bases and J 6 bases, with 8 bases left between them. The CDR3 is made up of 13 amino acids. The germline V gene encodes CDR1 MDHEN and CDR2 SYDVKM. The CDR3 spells CASSPDSNSPLHF. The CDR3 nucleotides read TGTGCCAGCAGTCCGGACAGTAATTCACCCCTCCACTTT. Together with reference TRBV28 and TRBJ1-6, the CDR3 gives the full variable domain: DVKVTQSSRYLVKRTGEKVFLECVQDMDHENMFWYRQDPGLGLRLIYFSYDVKMKEKGDIPEGYSVSREKKERFSLILESASTNQTSMYLCASSPDSNSPLHFGNGTRLTVT.

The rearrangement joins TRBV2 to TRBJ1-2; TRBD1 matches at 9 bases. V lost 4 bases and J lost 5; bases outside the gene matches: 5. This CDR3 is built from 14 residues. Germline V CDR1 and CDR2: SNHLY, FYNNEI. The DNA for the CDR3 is TGTGCCAGCAGTGTCCCACAGGGGGCTTATGGCTACACCTTC. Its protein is CASSVPQGAYGYTF.

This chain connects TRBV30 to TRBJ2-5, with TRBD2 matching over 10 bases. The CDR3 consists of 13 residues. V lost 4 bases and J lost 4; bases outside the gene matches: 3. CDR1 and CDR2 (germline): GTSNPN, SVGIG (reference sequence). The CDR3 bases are TGTGCCTGGATAAGCGGGGGGGCAGAGACCCAGTACTTC. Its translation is CAWISGGAETQYF.

CDR3: CASRVMGGASNQPQHF. In nucleotides, the CDR3 is TGTGCCAGTAGGGTAATGGGGGGGGCAAGCAATCAGCCCCAGCATTTT. The V call is TRBV19, the J call TRBJ1-5, with D perhaps TRBD1 (6 bases). Germline CDR1 reads LNHDA; CDR2 reads SQIVND (reference sequence). Trimming removed 6 bases from V and 1 base from J, with 16 bases in between. This CDR3 spans 16 amino acids.

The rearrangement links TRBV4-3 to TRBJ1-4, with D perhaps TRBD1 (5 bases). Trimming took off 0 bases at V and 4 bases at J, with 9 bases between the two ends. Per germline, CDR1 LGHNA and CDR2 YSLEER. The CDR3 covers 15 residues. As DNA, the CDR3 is TGCGCCAGCAGCCAAGAGGGACGGAATAATGAAAAACTGTTTTTT. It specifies CASSQEGRNNEKLFF.